This T cell receptor (beta chain) was retrieved from a study of response to subunit inactivated influenza vaccine. Trimming removed 1 base from V and 9 bases from J, with 11 bases in between. Germline CDR1 and CDR2: SGHRS and YFSETQ. The CDR3 runs 13 residues. A single record per CDR3 protein comes from TCRdb applying MiXCR to the RT-PCR reads. The sample comprises 450,000 to 550,000 distinct CDR3 sequences, around 25% of which are singletons, and under 2.5% rests with the top ten. This clonotype was seen a few times. The genes are TRBV5-1 and TRBJ2-1; no definite D call. The sample here was CD4+ T cells sorted from PBMCs, taken about 5 days after vaccination. The clonotype originates from a man over 45 who received an inactivated influenza vaccine. The CDR3 nucleotides are TGCGCCAGCAGCTTGATGCTTCGGACTGAGCAGTTCTTC. Translated, it gives CASSLMLRTEQFF.